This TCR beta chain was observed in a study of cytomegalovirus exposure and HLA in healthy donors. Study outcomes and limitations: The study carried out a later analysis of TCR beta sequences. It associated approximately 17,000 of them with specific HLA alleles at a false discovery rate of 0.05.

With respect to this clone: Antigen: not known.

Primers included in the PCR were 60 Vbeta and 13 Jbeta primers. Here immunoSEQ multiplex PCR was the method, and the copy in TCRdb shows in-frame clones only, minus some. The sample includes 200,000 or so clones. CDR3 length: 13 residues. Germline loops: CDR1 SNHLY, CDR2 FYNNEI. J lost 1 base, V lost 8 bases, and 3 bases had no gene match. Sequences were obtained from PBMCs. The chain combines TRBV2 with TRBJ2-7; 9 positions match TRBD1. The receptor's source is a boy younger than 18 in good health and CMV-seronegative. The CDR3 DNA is TGTGCCAGCGGGGACAGGGTATCCTACGAGCAGTACTTC. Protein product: CASGDRVSYEQYF.